The clone carrying this TCR beta chain occurred many times. This CDR3 spans 17 amino acids. The V gene end was trimmed by 5 bases and the J gene end by 4 bases; junction bases not matched to a gene: 14. Per germline, CDR1 SNHLY and CDR2 FYNNEI. This sample stems from a study of T cells in Graves' hyperthyroidism and ophthalmopathy. Authors of the study amplified TCR beta CDR3 regions from RNA transcripts. The primer set for the first-round RT-PCR of the TCR CDR3 was HTBI. Using its own MiXCR run on the multiplex PCR reads, TCRdb lists one record per CDR3 protein. The sample holds roughly 200,000 distinct CDR3 sequences; approximately 20% are singletons and the top ten take just under 45%.

Sequencing was performed on blood. This chain uses TRBV2 with TRBJ2-7, with 10 nucleotides matching TRBD1. This clonotype was sampled from a man between 40 and 49 years old with Graves' hyperthyroidism. The CDR3: CASSQIRDRGSLYEQYF. The CDR3 DNA reads TGTGCCAGCAGTCAAATTAGGGACAGGGGTTCCCTTTACGAGCAGTACTTC. Filled out from reference TRBV2 and TRBJ2-7, the complete variable domain reads EPEVTQTPSHQVTQMGQEVILRCVPISNHLYFYWYRQILGQKVEFLVSFYNNEISEKSEIFDDQFSVERPDGSNFTLKIRSTKLEDSAMYFCASSQIRDRGSLYEQYFGPGTRLTVT.